This T cell receptor beta chain was captured by sequencing in a study of T cells expressing NK-cell markers. Germline V lookup: CDR1 MNHNS, CDR2 SASEGT. This CDR3 has 14 amino acids. Using the 5' RACE reads, TCRdb records one entry per CDR3 protein without DNA. This listing includes about 460,000 distinct CDR3 sequences. The source material was blood T cells: a sorted CD56 or NKG2C T cell subset, CD4+ or CD8+ T cells, or bulk PBMC T cells (not recorded which). The chain is built from TRBV6-1 and TRBJ2-3; lacking DNA, the TRBD1 call made by TCRdb goes unchecked. The TCR was taken from a woman between 50 and 59 years old in good health. The CDR3 spells CASSLQGEGDTQYF.